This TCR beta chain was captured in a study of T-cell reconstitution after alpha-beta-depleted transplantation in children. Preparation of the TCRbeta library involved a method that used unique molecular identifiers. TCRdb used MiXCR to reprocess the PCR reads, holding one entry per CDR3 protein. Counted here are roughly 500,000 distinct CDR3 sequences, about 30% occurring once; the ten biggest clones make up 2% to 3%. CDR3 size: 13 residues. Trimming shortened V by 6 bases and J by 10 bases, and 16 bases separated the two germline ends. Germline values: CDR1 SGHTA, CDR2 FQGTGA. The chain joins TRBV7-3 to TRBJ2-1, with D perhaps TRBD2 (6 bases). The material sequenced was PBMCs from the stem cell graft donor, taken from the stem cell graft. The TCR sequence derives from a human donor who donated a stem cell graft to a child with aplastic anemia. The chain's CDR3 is CASSRDWKGEQFF. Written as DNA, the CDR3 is TGTGCCAGCAGTCGGGACTGGAAGGGGGAGCAGTTCTTC.